This TCR beta chain was observed in a study of blood T cell repertoires in COVID-19. Study details: Some COVID-19 samples were acute and others convalescent; all came from the United States, Italy and Spain. PBMCs, B-cell-depleted T cells, or T cells provided the cDNA or gDNA that made up the material.

The germline V gene has CDR1 SGHVS and CDR2 FQNEAQ. The CDR3 is 17 amino acids. Trimming cost V 5 bases and J 8 bases; bases outside gene matches: 11. In the source study's methods: Using reference gene primer amplification, nucleated cell counts were estimated. The method was immunoSEQ multiplex PCR; TCRdb's version includes in-frame clones alone and lacks a portion of them. The V and J calls and clone size were taken over from that table, and D and trimming were inferred from the DNA. The data show almost 55,000 clones, more than 75% seen once. The sample consisted of peripheral blood. V is TRBV7-8 and J is TRBJ2-1; 14 bases map to TRBD2. This receptor was taken from a human donor in a cohort sampled during active COVID-19. The DNA for the CDR3 is TGTGCCAGCAGCCCAGGGACTAGCGGGGGTTTTTGGGATGAGCAGTTCTTC. This encodes CASSPGTSGGFWDEQFF.